Below, 14 T cell receptor beta chains from the same sample are listed, as sequenced in a study of Ad26.COV2.S vaccination and SARS-CoV-2 variants. The treatment: roughly 20 received Ad26.COV2.S at low or high dose, single or two shots; roughly five received placebo; per-sample allocation not given. Samples were taken on day 63 after the first vaccine or placebo injection. This table comes from immunoSEQ multiplex PCR, and its TCRdb copy is limited to in-frame clones, with some not included. This table has approximately 300,000 clones, about 86% appearing once. The sample consisted of peripheral blood, taken in a trial of Ad26.COV2.S vaccine versus placebo. The receptors come from a person between 18 and 59 years old who received the Ad26.COV2.S COVID-19 vaccine or a placebo.

This chain uses TRBV4-1 with TRBJ1-6; D might be TRBD1 (6 bases). Trimming removed 1 base at V and 7 bases at J, with 17 bases between. In germline, CDR1 is MGHRA, CDR2 YSYEKL. The CDR3 is made up of 17 amino acids. CDR3: CASSQVGDRQVNSPLHF. The CDR3 DNA reads as TGCGCCAGCAGCCAAGTAGGGGATCGACAGGTGAATTCACCCCTCCACTTT.

This chain connects TRBV5-1 to TRBJ1-3; no clear D gene. Germline CDR1 and CDR2: SGHRS and YFSETQ. V shed 4 bases and J shed 0 bases, with 14 bases lying between them. The length of the CDR3 is 16 residues. CDR3 in amino acids: CASSPSGSHSGNTIYF. The DNA for the CDR3 is TGCGCCAGCAGCCCGTCGGGTTCCCACTCTGGAAACACCATATATTTT.

CDR3 sequence (DNA): TGTGCCAGCAGCCGGACTAGCGGGGGGGCAGTAGATACGCAGTATTTT. Its protein is CASSRTSGGAVDTQYF. The J gene is TRBJ2-3, the V gene TRBV7-3, with 15 positions matching TRBD2. CDR1 and CDR2 (germline): SGHTA, FQGTGA. CDR3 length equals 16 residues. The ends lost 5 bases at V and 5 bases at J; junction bases unmatched: 5.

This chain joins TRBV7-2 and TRBJ2-1, with 7 positions matching TRBD1. The CDR3 spans 15 residues. The germline gives CDR1 SGHTA, CDR2 FQGNSA. V shed 5 bases and J 2 bases; nucleotides not matched to a gene: 6. CDR3 loop: CASSPDRATYNEQFF. CDR3 DNA: TGTGCCAGCAGCCCAGACAGGGCAACCTACAATGAGCAGTTCTTC.

The J gene is TRBJ2-1, the V gene TRBV6-5, with 9 positions matching TRBD1. Germline V lookup: CDR1 MNHEY, CDR2 SVGAGI. CDR3 length: 12 amino acids. Trimming took 8 bases from V and 6 from J; bases not matched to a gene: 2. DNA for the CDR3: TGTGCCAGCGGGACAGGGTTCAATGAGCAGTTCTTC. As protein: CASGTGFNEQFF.

The rearrangement links TRBV3-1 (or the pseudogene TRBV3-2) to TRBJ1-5, with 8 bases aligning to TRBD1. This CDR3 spans 17 amino acids. The ends lost 0 bases at V and 2 bases at J; junction bases unmatched: 6. Germline V gene sequence: CDR1 LGHDT, CDR2 YNNKEL (reference sequence). CDR3 residues: CASSQDAGQGGNQPQHF. CDR3 bases: TGTGCCAGCAGCCAAGATGCCGGACAGGGCGGCAATCAGCCCCAGCATTTT.

This chain uses TRBV2 with TRBJ1-1, with D unclear. The CDR3 extends over 15 amino acids. Germline assignment: CDR1 SNHLY and CDR2 FYNNEI. Trimming shortened V by 3 bases and J by 3 bases, and 14 bases separated the two germline ends. CDR3 DNA sequence: TGTGCCAGCAGTGATTTATGGCCGGCTCACACTGAAGCTTTCTTT. Translation: CASSDLWPAHTEAFF.

The rearrangement joins TRBV21-1 to TRBJ2-1; the table names TRBD2, a call not compared with the DNA. TRBV21-1 is shown as a pseudogene. This CDR3 contains 18 residues. In DNA, the CDR3 is TGTGCCAGCAGCAAATGTGCTAGCGGGGGGAGCTCCTACAATGAGCAGTTCTTC. Its protein is CASSKCASGGSSYNEQFF.

The J gene is TRBJ2-1, the V gene TRBV4-2, with 8 bases identical to TRBD2. Trimming removed 0 bases from V and 9 bases from J; junction bases left unmatched: 7. Germline lookup yields CDR1 LGHNA and CDR2 YNFKEQ. The CDR3 has 15 amino acids. This CDR3 is CASSQDLGGVVEQFF. In DNA form, the CDR3 reads TGTGCCAGCAGCCAAGATCTCGGGGGGGTAGTTGAGCAGTTCTTC.

The chain couples TRBV7-2 to TRBJ2-3; D might be TRBD2 (5 bases). The CDR3 extends over 13 amino acids. The ends were cut back, 5 bases at V and 3 bases at J, with 9 bases in the middle. Germline V gene lookup returns CDR1 SGHTA and CDR2 FQGNSA. The CDR3 nucleotides read TGTGCCAGCAGCCGGGAAAGGACAGATACGCAGTATTTT. It translates to CASSRERTDTQYF.

This clone was seen only once. The V gene is TRBV18, the J gene TRBJ1-4; a possible D gene is TRBD1 (5 bases). CDR3 length: 15 residues. Germline V gene sequence: CDR1 KGHSH, CDR2 LQKENI. Trimming removed 3 bases from V and 0 bases from J, with 8 bases in between. The CDR3 sequence is CASSPMTATNEKLFF. The CDR3 coding sequence is TGTGCCAGCTCACCTATGACAGCAACTAATGAAAAACTGTTTTTT.

This clone was picked up many times. The V call is TRBV5-1, the J call TRBJ1-4, with TRBD1 as a possible D gene (5 bases). The length of the CDR3 is 14 residues. Looked up from germline, CDR1 is SGHRS and CDR2 is YFSETQ. V lost 6 bases, J lost 5 bases, and 14 bases lay in between. The CDR3 DNA follows: TGCGCCAGCACCCAAGGGACGGGGAATGAAAAACTGTTTTTT. Translating gives CASTQGTGNEKLFF.

The rearrangement joins TRBV14 to TRBJ1-2; TRBD1 aligns across 9 bases. The V segment lost 2 bases and the J segment 12 bases; nucleotides outside the gene matches: 10. The CDR3 consists of 14 residues. CDR1 is SGHDN, CDR2 FVKESK, per germline. CDR3 sequence: CASSQLVGQGRNTF. The DNA of the CDR3 is TGTGCCAGCAGCCAACTAGTTGGACAGGGGAGAAACACCTTC.

V usage is TRBV2 and J usage is TRBJ1-1, with D possibly being TRBD1 (6 bases). The length of the CDR3 is 18 residues. CDR1 SNHLY and CDR2 FYNNEI come from the germline V gene. V was pared by 4 bases and J by 5 bases, with 26 bases between. CDR3 amino acids: CASSVRAPGRTEGTEAFF. Here the CDR3 DNA reads TGTGCCAGCAGTGTACGGGCCCCGGGCCGGACAGAGGGGACTGAAGCTTTCTTT.